The clone carrying this T cell receptor beta chain was observed a few times. Its target is unknown. A quantitative 5'-RACE method, one with molecular barcodes, was used to make TCR beta libraries. TCRdb processed the 5' RACE reads anew with MiXCR; each CDR3 protein has one entry. The table includes around 280,000 distinct CDR3 sequences, roughly 20% detected once. These data come from a study of CD8 T cells in ankylosing spondylitis. Study-level findings and limits: Ankylosing spondylitis blood appeared to carry a characteristic TCR beta motif of roughly 8 highly homologous variants. Significant enrichment of disease-linked clones was reported in matched ankylosing spondylitis synovial fluid.

V lost 6 bases to trimming and J lost 6 bases; unmatched junction nucleotides: 4. The CDR3 extends over 13 amino acids. Germline V gives CDR1 MNHEY, CDR2 SVGEGT. The TCR was taken from a male donor with ankylosing spondylitis or in good health (not recorded which). V and J are TRBV6-2 or TRBV6-3 and TRBJ1-5, with TRBD1 matching 8 bases. The sample comprised blood, either unsorted or a sorted T cell fraction (not recorded which). The CDR3 nucleotides read TGTGCCAGCAGCATGACAGGGGTTCAGCCCCAGCATTTT. This translates into CASSMTGVQPQHF.